This T cell receptor (beta chain) was found in a study of cytomegalovirus exposure and HLA in healthy donors. Primers for the PCR totalled 60 Vbeta and 13 Jbeta. Clones were read by immunoSEQ multiplex PCR, and TCRdb kept only the in-frame ones, dropping some. The profile shows 80,000 to 90,000 clones, around 75% of them singletons. Donors were ostensibly healthy at sampling, although undocumented immune exposures were probable. In the case of this clone: The antigen remains unidentified.

The CDR3 extends over 15 amino acids. The germline gives CDR1 SQVTM, CDR2 ANQGSEA. With 0 bases clipped from V and 7 bases from J, the junction kept 9 bases outside the gene matches. Study findings and constraints: Among the sequence variants, a highly shared cluster was likely an artifact of sequencing.

The chain couples TRBV29-1 to TRBJ2-1; 7 positions match TRBD1. This sequence originates from a man aged 35-49 years in good health and CMV-seronegative. Sequencing used PBMCs. The CDR3 here is CSVEDDRVPRNEQFF. As DNA, the CDR3 is TGCAGCGTTGAAGACGACAGGGTCCCCCGGAATGAGCAGTTCTTC.